The rows below give T cell receptor beta chains drawn from one sample of a study of cytomegalovirus exposure and HLA in healthy donors. Libraries were prepared by immunoSEQ multiplex PCR; TCRdb keeps only in-frame clonotypes and omits some of them. The specimen's table records about 62,000 clones. The material sequenced was PBMCs. These receptor sequences come from a young man in good health and CMV-seropositive. The CDR3 runs from the conserved cysteine through the conserved F or W. D genes are given only for firm matches.

V gene: TRBV30
D gene: .
J gene: TRBJ1-1
CDR3 protein: CAWSVGRGTEAFF
CDR3 DNA: TGTGCCTGGAGTGTAGGCAGGGGAACTGAAGCTTTCTTT

V gene: TRBV2
D gene: .
J gene: TRBJ1-4
CDR3 protein: CASSQNEKLFF
CDR3 DNA: TGTGCCAGCAGCCAAAATGAAAAACTGTTTTTT

V gene: TRBV9
D gene: TRBD1
J gene: TRBJ1-3
CDR3 protein: CASSACGTGISGNTIYF
CDR3 DNA: TGTGCCAGCAGCGCCTGCGGGACAGGGATCTCTGGAAACACCATATATTTT

V gene: TRBV6-5
D gene: TRBD1
J gene: TRBJ1-5
CDR3 protein: CASRGQVGQHQHF
CDR3 DNA: TGTGCCAGCAGGGGACAGGTTGGGCAGCACCAGCATTTT

V gene: TRBV18
D gene: .
J gene: TRBJ2-1
CDR3 protein: CASSPPGRHEQFF
CDR3 DNA: TGTGCCAGCTCACCACCGGGCCGTCATGAGCAGTTCTTC

V gene: TRBV30
D gene: .
J gene: TRBJ1-5
CDR3 protein: CAWDSSNQPQHF
CDR3 DNA: TGTGCCTGGGACAGTAGCAATCAGCCCCAGCATTTT

V gene: TRBV29-1
D gene: .
J gene: TRBJ1-1
CDR3 protein: CSVEGRLNTEAFF
CDR3 DNA: TGCAGCGTTGAGGGCAGATTGAACACTGAAGCTTTCTTT

V gene: TRBV18
D gene: TRBD1
J gene: TRBJ2-1
CDR3 protein: CASSPGTGNEQFF
CDR3 DNA: TGTGCCAGCTCACCAGGGACAGGGAATGAGCAGTTCTTC

V gene: TRBV7-8
D gene: TRBD2
J gene: TRBJ2-5
CDR3 protein: CASSPRTSGGAETQYF
CDR3 DNA: TGTGCCAGCAGCCCAAGGACTAGCGGGGGGGCTGAGACCCAGTACTTC

V gene: TRBV25-1
D gene: .
J gene: TRBJ1-2
CDR3 protein: CASSEYYGRDGYTF
CDR3 DNA: TGTGCCAGCAGTGAATATTACGGGCGGGATGGCTACACCTTC

V gene: TRBV5-1
D gene: .
J gene: TRBJ2-3
CDR3 protein: CASSLDRSDTQYF
CDR3 DNA: TGCGCCAGCAGCTTGGACAGGTCAGATACGCAGTATTTT

V gene: TRBV6-5
D gene: .
J gene: TRBJ2-3
CDR3 protein: CASSYGSTDTQYF
CDR3 DNA: TGTGCCAGCAGTTACGGCAGCACAGATACGCAGTATTTT

V gene: TRBV7-2
D gene: .
J gene: TRBJ1-1
CDR3 protein: CASGRMNTEAFF
CDR3 DNA: TGTGCCAGCGGCAGGATGAACACTGAAGCTTTCTTT

V gene: TRBV6-5
D gene: .
J gene: TRBJ1-2
CDR3 protein: CASRAGSTNYGYTF
CDR3 DNA: TGTGCCAGCAGAGCAGGGTCAACTAACTATGGCTACACCTTC

V gene: TRBV5-6
D gene: TRBD2
J gene: TRBJ2-7
CDR3 protein: CASSLIAGVGSYEQYF
CDR3 DNA: TGTGCCAGCAGCTTGATAGCGGGAGTCGGCTCCTACGAGCAGTACTTC

V gene: TRBV29-1
D gene: .
J gene: TRBJ2-7
CDR3 protein: CSVEGGWGDEQYF
CDR3 DNA: TGCAGCGTTGAAGGTGGATGGGGGGACGAGCAGTACTTC

V gene: TRBV7-2
D gene: .
J gene: TRBJ2-7
CDR3 protein: CASSSSAYEQYF
CDR3 DNA: TGTGCCAGCAGCTCAAGCGCCTACGAGCAGTACTTC

V gene: TRBV5-3
D gene: .
J gene: TRBJ1-5
CDR3 protein: CARSLPTVYQPQHF
CDR3 DNA: TGTGCCAGAAGCTTACCGACAGTCTATCAGCCCCAGCATTTT

V gene: TRBV6-5
D gene: .
J gene: TRBJ2-1
CDR3 protein: CASADGGGTYNEQFF
CDR3 DNA: TGTGCCAGCGCAGACGGTGGGGGCACCTACAATGAGCAGTTCTTC

V gene: TRBV18
D gene: .
J gene: TRBJ1-1
CDR3 protein: CASSGTQGVTTEAFF
CDR3 DNA: TGTGCCAGCTCAGGGACACAGGGAGTCACCACTGAAGCTTTCTTT